A selection of T cell receptor beta chains follows, all from one sample in a study of yellow fever vaccine responses in identical twins. From the RT-PCR reads, TCRdb called clonotypes with MiXCR, one entry per CDR3 protein. The sample lists a few thousand distinct CDR3 sequences; approximately 71% were seen once. The sequencing here drew on T cells from blood (PBMCs), unsorted or a sorted subset (not recorded which), taken before or after yellow fever vaccination (not recorded which). These receptors all stem from a woman younger than 35 who received the yellow fever vaccine. Each CDR3 is given with its conserved first and last residue. A D gene is named only where the DNA matches it firmly. Rows give clone size only sometimes, using once, few, many, or a class for an expanded clone.

V gene,D gene,J gene,clone size,CDR3 DNA,CDR3 protein
TRBV14,.,TRBJ2-4,.,TGTGCCAGCAGCCAGGGCCATTTTCAGTACTTC,CASSQGHFQYF
TRBV7-9,.,TRBJ2-5,.,TGTGCCAGCAGCGAAAGTACAGTAGTGGAAGAGACCCAGTACTTC,CASSESTVVEETQYF
TRBV11-3,.,TRBJ2-7,.,TGTGCCAGCACCACAGAGACCTCCCCTTCCTACGAGCAGTACTTC,CASTTETSPSYEQYF
TRBV7-3,.,TRBJ2-7,.,TGTGCCAGCAGCTTAGTTGGCACCTCCTACGAGCAGTACTTC,CASSLVGTSYEQYF
TRBV9,TRBD2,TRBJ2-3,once,TGTGCCAGCAGCTCTACTAGCGGGGGGGCCGCAGATACGCAGTATTTT,CASSSTSGGAADTQYF
TRBV29-1,.,TRBJ2-7,.,TGCAGCGTTGTCCTGGGAACTGGCAAATCCTACGAGCAGTACTTC,CSVVLGTGKSYEQYF
TRBV15,.,TRBJ1-3,few,TGTGCCACCAGCACCGGGTACTCTGGAAACACCATATATTTT,CATSTGYSGNTIYF
TRBV13,.,TRBJ2-1,.,TGTGCCAGCACGGAGAGAAGGTCGAATGAGCAGTTCTTC,CASTERRSNEQFF
TRBV6-1,TRBD2,TRBJ2-1,.,TGTGCCAGCACCCGGTGGGGACTAAGCTCCTACAATGAGCAGTTCTTC,CASTRWGLSSYNEQFF
TRBV7-6,.,TRBJ1-2,.,TGTGCCAGCAGCTTAGAACGGGAGTATGGCTACACCTTC,CASSLEREYGYTF